This is a list of T cell receptor beta chains from one sample in a study of T cell responses to AZD1222 COVID-19 vaccine. Using immunoSEQ multiplex PCR, the repertoire was profiled, and TCRdb retains in-frame clones only, with some absent. The sample consists of 75,000 to 80,000 clones, under 90% of them appearing once. The sequenced sample was peripheral blood, obtained 28 days after the second AZD1222 dose. The source is an adult who received the AZD1222 COVID-19 vaccine. The CDR3 runs from the conserved cysteine through the conserved F or W. A D gene is named only where the DNA matches it firmly. Rows give clone size only sometimes, using once, few, many, or a class for an expanded clone.

J gene | V gene | D gene | clone size | CDR3 DNA | CDR3 protein
TRBJ1-1 | TRBV28 | TRBD1 | few | TGTGCCAGCAGTCCAGGGGGGAGGCCTGAAGCTTTCTTT | CASSPGGRPEAFF
TRBJ1-2 | TRBV27 | - | - | TGTGCCAGCAGTCCAGGGTTAGGCGACTATGGCTACACCTTC | CASSPGLGDYGYTF
TRBJ2-3 | TRBV6-2/TRBV6-3 | TRBD2 | - | TGTGCCAGCAGTTACGGAGCGGGGGGTAGCACAGATACGCAGTATTTT | CASSYGAGGSTDTQYF
TRBJ1-2 | TRBV7-6 | TRBD1 | - | TGTGCCAGCAGCCCGGGACAGGGGCACGGCTACACCTTC | CASSPGQGHGYTF
TRBJ1-1 | TRBV28 | TRBD1 | - | TGTGCCAGCACCCTAAGGGACAGACAACTCGCGAGAGACACTGAAGCTTTCTTT | CASTLRDRQLARDTEAFF
TRBJ1-2 | TRBV5-1 | - | - | TGCGCCAGCAGCTTGGCGAGTAGTACCTACTATGGCTACACCTTC | CASSLASSTYYGYTF
TRBJ1-4 | TRBV7-9 | TRBD1 | - | TGTGCCAGCAGCCATGACAGGGTTCTGTTTTTT | CASSHDRVLFF
TRBJ1-2 | TRBV30 | - | - | TGTGCCTGGAGTAACTATGGGGGCTACACCTTC | CAWSNYGGYTF
TRBJ1-5 | TRBV28 | - | - | TGTGCCAGCAGTTTAGGCGCCTATAGCAATCAGCCCCAGCATTTT | CASSLGAYSNQPQHF
TRBJ1-6 | TRBV12-3/TRBV12-4 | - | - | TGTGCCAGCAGTTTGGGGAATTCACCCCTCCACTTT | CASSLGNSPLHF
TRBJ2-1 | TRBV9 | TRBD2 | - | TGTGCCAGCAGCTCCCGACTAGCGGGGGGCGCCAGCTCCTACAATGAGCAGTTCTTC | CASSSRLAGGASSYNEQFF
TRBJ2-7 | TRBV28 | - | - | TGTGCCAGTCAGGGGTCCTACGAGCAGTACTTC | CASQGSYEQYF
TRBJ2-7 | TRBV28 | TRBD1 | - | TGTGCCAGCAGTTTACGCCAGGGACAGGGATGGGAGCAGTACTTC | CASSLRQGQGWEQYF
TRBJ1-1 | TRBV7-3 | - | - | TGTGCCAGCAGCTTAGGTGGGCTGAACACTGAAGCTTTCTTT | CASSLGGLNTEAFF
TRBJ2-2 | TRBV29-1 | TRBD1 | - | TGCAGCGTTGACGAGGGGACAGGAGGGCTGTTTTTT | CSVDEGTGGLFF
TRBJ2-3 | TRBV18 | - | - | TGTGCCAGCTCACCAGTCGTTTGGAAGCGTTCGCGCACAGATACGCAGTATTTT | CASSPVVWKRSRTDTQYF
TRBJ1-2 | TRBV3-1/TRBV3-2 | TRBD1 | - | TGTGCCAGCAGCCAAGAGAGGGCAGGGGGTCCTAACTATGGCTACACCTTC | CASSQERAGGPNYGYTF
TRBJ2-5 | TRBV28 | TRBD1 | once | TGTGCCAGCAGTTACGACAGGGGCGGAACAGAGACCCAGTACTTC | CASSYDRGGTETQYF
TRBJ2-2 | TRBV3-1/TRBV3-2 | TRBD1 | once | TGTGCCAGCAGCCAAGATGGGTGGGGGACAGAAAAAACCGGGGAGCTGTTTTTT | CASSQDGWGTEKTGELFF
TRBJ1-2 | TRBV29-1 | - | - | TGCAGCGTTGAAACCGGTGCTAACTATGGCTACACCTTC | CSVETGANYGYTF
TRBJ1-5 | TRBV30 | - | few | TGTGCCTGGAGTGTACCGGGACCAGCCCGGGGCAATCAGCCCCAGCATTTT | CAWSVPGPARGNQPQHF
TRBJ1-1 | TRBV30 | TRBD1 | - | TGTGCCTTTAAGGGGGCTCGGGCTTTCTTT | CAFKGARAFF
TRBJ2-5 | TRBV5-1 | - | - | TGCGCCAGCAGCTTGTTCCGGGGGAGCGGAGAGACCCAGTACTTC | CASSLFRGSGETQYF
TRBJ1-2 | TRBV10-1 | - | - | TGCGCCAGCAGTGAGCCCCCGGGGGGACGGTTCTATGGCTACACCTTC | CASSEPPGGRFYGYTF
TRBJ1-2 | TRBV12-5 | - | - | TGTGCTAGTGGTTGGAGGCACAGTTATGGCTACACCTTC | CASGWRHSYGYTF
TRBJ2-2 | TRBV5-4 | TRBD2 | - | TGTGCCAGCAGCCTACAAGGCGGGGGAATCCACACCGGGGAGCTGTTTTTT | CASSLQGGGIHTGELFF
TRBJ2-1 | TRBV28 | - | - | TGTGCCAGCAGTTCCTCAGGGGACCGTTGGAGTAATGAGCAGTTCTTC | CASSSSGDRWSNEQFF
TRBJ2-7 | TRBV7-8 | - | - | TGTGCCAGCAGCTTACAGGGGCCGATTTCGGGCGAGCAGTACTTC | CASSLQGPISGEQYF